One and the same sample provided the 23 T cell receptor beta chains below, sequenced in a study of blood T cell repertoires in COVID-19. Libraries were prepared by immunoSEQ multiplex PCR; TCRdb keeps only in-frame clonotypes and omits some of them. This table holds some 200,000 clones, about 90% found once. Sequenced material: PBMCs or T cells enriched from blood (not recorded which). All receptors derive from a woman between 25 and 40 years old who had recovered from COVID-19.

The V call is TRBV19, the J call TRBJ1-1, with unresolved D. V was pared by 7 bases and J by 2 bases, with 8 bases between. The length of the CDR3 is 12 residues. Per the germline V gene, CDR1 is LNHDA and CDR2 is SQIVND (reference sequence). CDR3 in DNA: TGTGCCAGTAAATTTCAAAACACTGAAGCTTTCTTT. Its protein is CASKFQNTEAFF. Using reference TRBV19 and TRBJ1-1 for the parts outside the CDR3, the full variable domain is DGGITQSPKYLFRKEGQNVTLSCEQNLNHDAMYWYRQDPGQGLRLIYYSQIVNDFQKGDIAEGYSVSREKKESFPLTVTSAQKNPTAFYLCASKFQNTEAFFGQGTRLTVV.

The chain employs TRBV3-1 (or the pseudogene TRBV3-2) and TRBJ1-2; possibly TRBD1 for D (5 bases). Trimming removed 0 bases from V and 4 bases from J, with 18 bases in between. CDR1 is LGHDT and CDR2 is YNNKEL in the germline V gene (reference sequence). This CDR3 contains 17 residues. This chain's CDR3 is CASSQERDPRALYGYTF. The CDR3 DNA reads TGTGCCAGCAGCCAAGAAAGAGACCCCAGGGCGCTCTATGGCTACACCTTC.

The V gene is TRBV10-3, the J gene TRBJ1-1; D remains ambiguous. The V and J ends lost 8 bases and 0 bases respectively, with 7 bases between them. The CDR3 covers 12 residues. Per germline, CDR1 ENHRY and CDR2 SYGVKD. The CDR3 DNA sequence: TGTGCCATCGAAGGAGTGAACACTGAAGCTTTCTTT. It is translated as CAIEGVNTEAFF.

The V call is TRBV2, the J call TRBJ1-5; 7 bases match TRBD1. Trimming removed 2 bases from V and 3 bases from J; junction bases left unmatched: 4. The CDR3 length is 15 residues. Germline-derived CDR1 and CDR2 are SNHLY and FYNNEI. The CDR3 DNA follows: TGTGCCAGCAGTGAACCGGGACAGAACAATCAGCCCCAGCATTTT. Protein: CASSEPGQNNQPQHF.

The rearrangement links TRBV5-1 to TRBJ2-7; perhaps TRBD1 as D (5 bases). V was shortened by 2 bases and J by 0 bases, with 15 bases between the two germline ends. The V gene's germline CDR1 is SGHRS and CDR2 YFSETQ. This CDR3 has 16 residues. The CDR3 loop is CASSLGDWGNSYEQYF. The CDR3 DNA reads TGCGCCAGCAGCTTAGGCGACTGGGGCAACTCCTACGAGCAGTACTTC.

The chain couples TRBV4-1 to TRBJ2-1, with 12 nucleotides matching TRBD1. V was clipped by 5 bases and J by 7 bases; unmatched bases: 6. CDR1 is MGHRA and CDR2 is YSYEKL in the germline V gene. This CDR3 comprises 15 residues. The CDR3 sequence: CASSSRDRGLNEQFF. The CDR3 bases are TGCGCCAGCAGCAGCCGGGACAGGGGGCTTAATGAGCAGTTCTTC.

The chain joins TRBV21-1 to TRBJ1-4; the table's D call TRBD1 went unverified against the DNA. TRBV21-1 has pseudogene status. This CDR3 is built from 19 residues. In nucleotides, the CDR3 is TGTGCCAGCTCCCGCTCGGGACACGGGAATGGGGGCCGAAATGAAAAACTGTTTTTT. Its protein is CASSRSGHGNGGRNEKLFF.

The chain combines TRBV7-3 with TRBJ2-3; possible D gene TRBD2, 6 bases. The V gene's germline CDR1 is SGHTA and CDR2 FQGTGA. Between the trimmed V and J ends, which lost 2 bases and 1 base, there was a span of 10 bases. The CDR3 is 15 residues long. Written as DNA, the CDR3 is TGTGCCAGCAGCTTACGGGACTCACGCACAGATACGCAGTATTTT. This codes for CASSLRDSRTDTQYF.

This sequence joins TRBV19 and TRBJ1-5; 9 bases fit TRBD1. V lost 5 bases and J lost 7; bases outside the gene matches: 9. From germline, CDR1 is LNHDA and CDR2 SQIVND (reference sequence). The CDR3 consists of 15 residues. Written as DNA, the CDR3 is TGTGCCAGTAGTTCAAGGGACAGGGAGGGCCAGCCCCAGCATTTT. Translation gives CASSSRDREGQPQHF.

The J gene is TRBJ2-7, the V gene TRBV3-1 (or the pseudogene TRBV3-2), with 9 bases aligning to TRBD2. The CDR3 consists of 16 residues. V lost 4 bases and J lost 0; bases outside the gene matches: 7. The germline gives CDR1 LGHDT, CDR2 YNNKEL (reference sequence). In nucleotides, the CDR3 is TGTGCCAGCAGCCGGTCTAGCGGGAAGAGCTCCTACGAGCAGTACTTC. This sequence encodes CASSRSSGKSSYEQYF.

The genes are TRBV9 and TRBJ2-3; 14 bases are a match to TRBD2. Germline CDR1 SGDLS, CDR2 YYNGEE. This CDR3 comprises 17 residues. After removal of 0 bases from V and 5 bases from J, the junction contained 5 bases not matched to a gene. CDR3 nucleotide sequence: TGTGCCAGCAGCGTAGAGGGACTAGCGGGAGTGAAAGATACGCAGTATTTT. It is translated as CASSVEGLAGVKDTQYF. The full variable domain, completed using reference TRBV9 and TRBJ2-3, is DSGVTQTPKHLITATGQRVTLRCSPRSGDLSVYWYQQSLDQGLQFLIQYYNGEERAKGNILERFSAQQFPDLHSELNLSSLELGDSALYFCASSVEGLAGVKDTQYFGPGTRLTVL.

The chain recombines TRBV12-5 with TRBJ1-1, with D unresolved. Germline values: CDR1 LGHNT, CDR2 FRNRAP. Trimming took off 2 bases at V and 7 bases at J, with 8 bases between the two ends. This CDR3 region has 12 residues. CDR3 in amino acids: CASGLPRHEAFF. CDR3 coding DNA: TGTGCTAGTGGTTTGCCTAGGCATGAAGCTTTCTTT.

The chain links TRBV5-1 to TRBJ1-1; 9 bases agree with TRBD1. The CDR3 length is 16 residues. Germline CDR1 reads SGHRS; CDR2 reads YFSETQ. V lost 0 bases, J lost 3 bases, and 6 bases stayed unmatched. This CDR3 reads CASSLDPTGGYTEAFF. CDR3 DNA sequence: TGCGCCAGCAGCTTGGACCCCACAGGGGGCTACACTGAAGCTTTCTTT.

V gene TRBV12-5 combines with J gene TRBJ2-1; D is perhaps TRBD1 (5 bases). V was pared by 5 bases and J by 2 bases, with 16 bases between. Germline values: CDR1 LGHNT, CDR2 FRNRAP. This CDR3 is 16 amino acids long. The CDR3 sequence: CASGLRPQGPYNEQFF. For the CDR3, the DNA is TGTGCTAGTGGTCTCCGGCCCCAGGGCCCCTACAATGAGCAGTTCTTC.

The rearrangement uses TRBV5-6 and TRBJ2-1; 7 bases are a match to TRBD2. The CDR3 is 12 residues long. V trimming: 7 bases; J trimming: 2 bases; junction bases outside the gene matches: 0. Germline CDR1 and CDR2: SGHDT and YYEEEE. The CDR3 DNA reads as TGTGCCAGCGGGGGGGCCTACAATGAGCAGTTCTTC. Translation gives CASGGAYNEQFF.

The rearrangement links TRBV4-1 to TRBJ2-2; D is unclear. The CDR3 has 14 residues. CDR1 is MGHRA, CDR2 YSYEKL, per germline. Trimming cost V 2 bases and J 6 bases, with 10 bases left between them. The CDR3 DNA follows: TGCGCCAGCAGCCAACCGGTGTTGGCCGGGGAGCTGTTTTTT. The encoded protein is CASSQPVLAGELFF.

The chain employs TRBV6-1 and TRBJ1-6; D is ambiguous. CDR1 is MNHNS, CDR2 SASEGT, per germline. V was trimmed by 2 bases and J by 0 bases, leaving 11 bases between them. CDR3 length: 17 amino acids. CDR3 DNA sequence: TGTGCCAGCAGTGAAAGACTCAAGAGCTCCTATAATTCACCCCTCCACTTT. This translates into CASSERLKSSYNSPLHF.

J is TRBJ1-1 and V is TRBV7-6; D uncertain. The V end was cut by 0 bases, the J end by 3 bases, with 8 bases between. CDR1 and CDR2 from the germline V gene are SGHVS and FNYEAQ. The CDR3 runs 14 residues. The CDR3 sequence: CASSLAGADTEAFF. The CDR3 bases are TGTGCCAGCAGCTTAGCCGGAGCTGACACTGAAGCTTTCTTT.

The chain is built from TRBV7-9 and TRBJ1-1; D is perhaps TRBD1 (5 bases). Germline V gene sequence: CDR1 SEHNR, CDR2 FQNEAQ (reference sequence). CDR3 length: 13 residues. Trimming stripped 5 bases from V and 7 bases from J, with 14 bases between. The CDR3 here is CASSVGREGEAFF. Written as DNA, the CDR3 is TGTGCCAGCAGCGTCGGCAGGGAGGGTGAAGCTTTCTTT.

The chain recombines TRBV9 with TRBJ2-3, with TRBD1 matching over 10 bases. This CDR3 is built from 16 residues. Trimming removed 0 bases from V and 2 bases from J; junction bases left unmatched: 3. Germline V CDR1 and CDR2: SGDLS, YYNGEE. This CDR3 is CASSVVGTGATDTQYF. The CDR3 nucleotides are TGTGCCAGCAGCGTAGTCGGGACAGGGGCCACAGATACGCAGTATTTT.

The chain joins TRBV5-1 to TRBJ2-3, with a tentative D call TRBD2 (5 bases). Trimming stripped 3 bases from V and 2 bases from J, with 13 bases between. Germline CDR1 and CDR2: SGHRS and YFSETQ. This CDR3 has 15 amino acids. This chain's CDR3 is CASSYIGEHTDTQYF. The CDR3, as DNA: TGCGCCAGCAGCTATATTGGGGAGCACACAGATACGCAGTATTTT.

This rearrangement joins TRBV6-1 to TRBJ1-5; tentative D call: TRBD1 (5 bases). The ends were cut back, 2 bases at V and 3 bases at J, with 11 bases in the middle. Germline CDR1 is MNHNS and CDR2 is SASEGT. This CDR3 region has 15 residues. This CDR3 is CASSELAGDNQPQHF. In DNA form, the CDR3 reads TGTGCCAGCAGTGAACTGGCGGGGGACAATCAGCCCCAGCATTTT.

The V call is TRBV2, the J call TRBJ2-3; 7 bases match TRBD1. Germline V gene lookup returns CDR1 SNHLY and CDR2 FYNNEI. The trim removed 6 bases at V and 5 bases at J, leaving 11 bases unmatched. This CDR3 is 15 amino acids long. The CDR3 spells CASRARGLGVDTQYF. The CDR3 nucleotides are TGTGCCAGCAGAGCTAGGGGGCTGGGGGTAGATACGCAGTATTTT.